This TCR beta chain was found in a study of shared clonotypes between healthy human individuals. This CDR3 comprises 17 residues. The germline gives CDR1 SGDLS, CDR2 YYNGEE. Trimming took off 0 bases at V and 7 bases at J, with 23 bases between the two ends. Some clones are missing from TCRdb's copy, which holds only in-frame ones; the method was immunoSEQ multiplex PCR. The sample shows about 2,200,000 clones, 85% to 95% of them seen only once. CD8 cells classed as naive were CD45RO-negative and positively selected for CCR7, excluding terminally differentiated effector memory CD45RA+ cells. The chain is built from TRBV9 and TRBJ2-7; D perhaps matches TRBD2 (5 bases). Sequenced sample: naive CD8+ T cells from PBMCs. This sequence originates from a man between 18 and 29 years old in good health. Some clones in this sample may be carry-over from other donors' samples. CDR3 in DNA: TGTGCCAGCAGCGTAGGTGGTCCAGCGGAGCCGGTACGGGAGCAGTACTTC. Protein product: CASSVGGPAEPVREQYF.